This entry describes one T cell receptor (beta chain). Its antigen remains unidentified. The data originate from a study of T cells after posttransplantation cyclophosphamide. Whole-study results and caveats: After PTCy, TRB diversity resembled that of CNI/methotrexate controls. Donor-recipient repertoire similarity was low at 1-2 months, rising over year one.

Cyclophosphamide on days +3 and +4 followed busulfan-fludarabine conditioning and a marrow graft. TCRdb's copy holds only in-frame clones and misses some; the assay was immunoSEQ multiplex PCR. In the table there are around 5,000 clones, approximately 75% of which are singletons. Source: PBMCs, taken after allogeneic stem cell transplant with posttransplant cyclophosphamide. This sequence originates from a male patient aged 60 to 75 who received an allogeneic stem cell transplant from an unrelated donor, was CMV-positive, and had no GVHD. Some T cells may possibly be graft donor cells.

CDR3 bases: TGTGCCAGCAGCTTGGCCGGGGGAAACTATGGCTACACCTTC. Translated: CASSLAGGNYGYTF. The chain joins TRBV5-6 to TRBJ1-2; D is possibly TRBD1 (5 bases). V was shortened by 0 bases and J by 2 bases, with 8 bases between the two germline ends. The CDR3 consists of 14 residues. Germline CDR1 SGHDT, CDR2 YYEEEE.